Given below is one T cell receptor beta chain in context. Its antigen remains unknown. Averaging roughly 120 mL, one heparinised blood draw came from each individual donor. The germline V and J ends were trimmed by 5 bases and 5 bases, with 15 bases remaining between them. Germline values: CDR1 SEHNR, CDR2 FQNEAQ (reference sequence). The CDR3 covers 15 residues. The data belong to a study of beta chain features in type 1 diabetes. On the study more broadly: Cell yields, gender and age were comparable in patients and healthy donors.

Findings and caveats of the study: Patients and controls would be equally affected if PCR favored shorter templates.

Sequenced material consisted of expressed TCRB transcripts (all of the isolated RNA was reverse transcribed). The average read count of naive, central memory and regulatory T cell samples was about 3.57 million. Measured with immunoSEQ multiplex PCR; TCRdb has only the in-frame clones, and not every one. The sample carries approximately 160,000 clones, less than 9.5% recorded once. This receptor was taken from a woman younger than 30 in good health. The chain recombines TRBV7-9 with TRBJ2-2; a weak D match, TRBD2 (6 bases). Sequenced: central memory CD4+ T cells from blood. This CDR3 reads CASSTGRTTTGELFF. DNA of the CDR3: TGTGCCAGCAGCACAGGACGGACTACTACCGGGGAGCTGTTTTTT.